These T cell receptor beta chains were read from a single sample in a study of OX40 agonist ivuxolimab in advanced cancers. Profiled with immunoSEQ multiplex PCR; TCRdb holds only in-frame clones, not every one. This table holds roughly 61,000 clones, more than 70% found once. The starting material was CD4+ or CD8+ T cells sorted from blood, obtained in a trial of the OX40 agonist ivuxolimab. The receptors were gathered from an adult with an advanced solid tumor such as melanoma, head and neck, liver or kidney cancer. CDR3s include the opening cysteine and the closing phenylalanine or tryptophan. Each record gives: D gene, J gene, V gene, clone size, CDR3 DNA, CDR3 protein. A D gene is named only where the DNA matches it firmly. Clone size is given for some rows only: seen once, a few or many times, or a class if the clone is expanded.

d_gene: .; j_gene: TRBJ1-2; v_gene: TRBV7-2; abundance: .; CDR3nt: TGTGCCAGCAGCTCGGTGGGCCAGGGTGAAGGCTACACCTTC; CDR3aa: CASSSVGQGEGYTF
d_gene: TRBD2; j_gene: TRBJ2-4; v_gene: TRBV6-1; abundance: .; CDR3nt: TGTGCCAGCAGCTCATCTAGCGGGGTTGGGGACATTCAGTACTTC; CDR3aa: CASSSSSGVGDIQYF
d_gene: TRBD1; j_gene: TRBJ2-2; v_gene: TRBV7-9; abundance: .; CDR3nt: TGTGCCAGCAGCACGACAGGGGGCACCGGGGAGCTGTTTTTT; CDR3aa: CASSTTGGTGELFF
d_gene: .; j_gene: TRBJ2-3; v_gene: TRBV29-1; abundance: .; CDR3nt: TGCAGCGTTCGCAGCACAGATACGCAGTATTTT; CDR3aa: CSVRSTDTQYF
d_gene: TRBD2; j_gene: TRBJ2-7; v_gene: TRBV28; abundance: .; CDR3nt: TGTGCCAGCACTGCTAGCGGCTACTCCTACGAGCAGTACTTC; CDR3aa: CASTASGYSYEQYF
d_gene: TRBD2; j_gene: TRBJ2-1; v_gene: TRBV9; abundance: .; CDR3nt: TGTGCCAGCAGCGTCACTAGCGGGGAGCAGTTCTTC; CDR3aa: CASSVTSGEQFF
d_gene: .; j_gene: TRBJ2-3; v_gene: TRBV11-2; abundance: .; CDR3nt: TGTGCCAGCAGCACGGGGCGGCGCACAGATACGCAGTATTTT; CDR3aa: CASSTGRRTDTQYF
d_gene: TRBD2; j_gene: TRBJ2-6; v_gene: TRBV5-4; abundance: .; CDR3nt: TGTGCCAGCAGCTCGGGGGAGGGTACCTCTGGGGCCAACGTCCTGACTTTC; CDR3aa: CASSSGEGTSGANVLTF
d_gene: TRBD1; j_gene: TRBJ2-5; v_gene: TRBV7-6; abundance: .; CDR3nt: TGTGCCAGCAGCTTAGTAGTCACAGGGGGCGGAGAGACCCAGTACTTC; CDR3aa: CASSLVVTGGGETQYF
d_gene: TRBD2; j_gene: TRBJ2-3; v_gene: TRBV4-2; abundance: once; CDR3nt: TGTGCCAGCAGCCAAGGCCCACTACTAGCGGGAGCCACAGATACGCAGTATTTT; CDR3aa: CASSQGPLLAGATDTQYF
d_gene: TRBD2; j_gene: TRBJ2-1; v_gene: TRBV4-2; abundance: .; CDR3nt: TGTGCCAGCAGCCAAGATGGGAGGCTAGCGGGAGGGATAAATGAGCAGTTCTTC; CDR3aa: CASSQDGRLAGGINEQFF
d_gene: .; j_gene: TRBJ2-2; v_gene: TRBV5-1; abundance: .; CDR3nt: TGCGCCAGCAGCTCCCGACAGTCTCTAAACACCGGGGAGCTGTTTTTT; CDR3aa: CASSSRQSLNTGELFF
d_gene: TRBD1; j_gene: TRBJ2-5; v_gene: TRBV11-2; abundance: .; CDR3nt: TGTGCCAGCAGCTTAGCCAGGGGGTACCAAGAGACCCAGTACTTC; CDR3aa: CASSLARGYQETQYF
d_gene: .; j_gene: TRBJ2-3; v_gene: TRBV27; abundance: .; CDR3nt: TGTGCCAGCAGTTTAAACGGACAAGCGGGAGATACGCAGTATTTT; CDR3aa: CASSLNGQAGDTQYF
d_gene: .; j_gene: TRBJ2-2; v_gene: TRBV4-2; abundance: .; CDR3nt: TGTGCCAGCAGCACTACCGGGACACCCAACGGGGAGCTGTTTTTT; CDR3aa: CASSTTGTPNGELFF
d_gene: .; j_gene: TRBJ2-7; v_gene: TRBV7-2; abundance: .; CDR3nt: TGTGCCAGCAGCTTAAGTGGCGCTTACGAGCAGTACTTC; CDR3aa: CASSLSGAYEQYF
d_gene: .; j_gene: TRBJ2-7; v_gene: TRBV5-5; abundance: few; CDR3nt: TGTGCCAGCAGCTTATTATCGTCCTCCTACGAGCAGTACTTC; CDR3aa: CASSLLSSSYEQYF
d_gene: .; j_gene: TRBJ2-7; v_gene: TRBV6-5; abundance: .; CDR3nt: TGTGCCAGCAGTCGAGGGGACTACGAGCAGTACTTC; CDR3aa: CASSRGDYEQYF
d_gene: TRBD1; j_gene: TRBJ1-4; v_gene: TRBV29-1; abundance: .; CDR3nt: TGCAGCGGAGGACAGGGAGGGAATGAAAAACTGTTTTTT; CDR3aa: CSGGQGGNEKLFF
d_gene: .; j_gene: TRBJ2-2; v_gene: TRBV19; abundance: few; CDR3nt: TGTGCCAGTAGTATGGGTAGCGGCGCCGGGGAGCTGTTTTTT; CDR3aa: CASSMGSGAGELFF
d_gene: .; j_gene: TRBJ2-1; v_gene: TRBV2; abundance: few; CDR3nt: TGTGCCAGCAGTGGCCGGGAGAGCTCCTACAATGAGCAGTTCTTC; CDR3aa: CASSGRESSYNEQFF
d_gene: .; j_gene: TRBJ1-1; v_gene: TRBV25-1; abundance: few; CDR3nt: TGTGCCAGCTGGGGGTTGGGTTCTAGTAACACTGAAGCTTTCTTT; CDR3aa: CASWGLGSSNTEAFF
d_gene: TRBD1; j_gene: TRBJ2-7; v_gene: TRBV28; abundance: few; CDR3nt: TGTGCCAGCAGTTTCGCGGACAGGGGGGAGGAGCAGTACTTC; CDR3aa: CASSFADRGEEQYF
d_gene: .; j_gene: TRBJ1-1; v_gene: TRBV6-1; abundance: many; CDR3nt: TGTGCCAGCAGTGAACTGCCGGGTCTTAACACTGAAGCTTTCTTT; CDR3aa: CASSELPGLNTEAFF
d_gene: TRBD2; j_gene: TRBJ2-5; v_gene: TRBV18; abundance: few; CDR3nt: TGTGCCAGCTCACCAATGGCTAGCGGGAGTCCGAAAGAGACCCAGTACTTC; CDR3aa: CASSPMASGSPKETQYF
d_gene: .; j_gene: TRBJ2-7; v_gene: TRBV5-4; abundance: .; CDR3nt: TGTGCCAGCAGCCGGGACGGATACTACGAGCAGTACTTC; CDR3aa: CASSRDGYYEQYF
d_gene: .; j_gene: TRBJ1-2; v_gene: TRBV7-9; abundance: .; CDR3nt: TGTGCCAGCAGCCTCGGGGGAGCTAACTATGGCTACACCTTC; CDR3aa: CASSLGGANYGYTF